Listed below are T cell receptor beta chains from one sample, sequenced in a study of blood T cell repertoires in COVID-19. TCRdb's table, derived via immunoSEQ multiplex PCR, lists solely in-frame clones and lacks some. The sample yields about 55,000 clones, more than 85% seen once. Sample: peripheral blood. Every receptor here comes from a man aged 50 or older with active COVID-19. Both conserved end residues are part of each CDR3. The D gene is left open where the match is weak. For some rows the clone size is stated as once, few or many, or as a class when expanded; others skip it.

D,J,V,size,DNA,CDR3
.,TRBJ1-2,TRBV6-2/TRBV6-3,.,TGTGCCAGCAGTCAGGGAACTAACTATGGCTACACCTTC,CASSQGTNYGYTF
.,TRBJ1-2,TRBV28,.,TGTGCCAGCAGTTTGGTAACAGACCTAAGTAGCTATGGCTACACCTTC,CASSLVTDLSSYGYTF
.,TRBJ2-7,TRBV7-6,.,TGTGCCAGCAGCTTTCAGACATACTACGAGCAGTACTTC,CASSFQTYYEQYF
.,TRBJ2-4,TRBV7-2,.,TGTGCCAGCGGAGAACCCGCCGGAAACATTCAGTACTTC,CASGEPAGNIQYF
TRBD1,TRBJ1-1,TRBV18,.,TGTGCCAGCTCGCAACAGGGGCTAGTGAACACTGAAGCTTTCTTT,CASSQQGLVNTEAFF
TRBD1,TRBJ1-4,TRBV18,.,TGTGCCAGCTCACAGGGGGCTCCCAGGTCGACTAATGAAAAACTGTTTTTT,CASSQGAPRSTNEKLFF
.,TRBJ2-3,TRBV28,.,TGTGCCAGCAGGACGGGGGGCGCCCTTGGAACGCAGTATTTT,CASRTGGALGTQYF
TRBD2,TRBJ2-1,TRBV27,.,TGTGCCAGCAGTGAACCCGGGGGGGCGAGTAATGAGCAGTTCTTC,CASSEPGGASNEQFF
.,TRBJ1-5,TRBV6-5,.,TGTGCCAGCAGTTCCCGGCCGGAGGAGCCCCAGCATTTT,CASSSRPEEPQHF
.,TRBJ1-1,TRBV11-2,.,TGTGCCAGCAAATTTCAGACAGGCCCGACGAAAGCTTTCTTT,CASKFQTGPTKAFF
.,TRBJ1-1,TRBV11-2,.,TGTGCCAGCAGCCCCCAGTCAGGCAACACTGAAGCTTTCTTT,CASSPQSGNTEAFF
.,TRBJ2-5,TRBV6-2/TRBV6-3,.,TGTGCCAGCAGTTTCCCCCGTAAGACCCAGTACTTC,CASSFPRKTQYF
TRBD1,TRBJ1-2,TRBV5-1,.,TGCGCCAGCAGCTTGGGTGCGGGACAGGGTAGTGGCTACACCTTC,CASSLGAGQGSGYTF
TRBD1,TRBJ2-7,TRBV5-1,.,TGCGCCAGCAGCTTGGTGGTGACAGGGGGCGAAGAGCAGTACTTC,CASSLVVTGGEEQYF
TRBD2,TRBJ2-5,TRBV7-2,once,TGTGCCAGCAGCCGCCAGCGGGGAACCCAAGAGACCCAGTACTTC,CASSRQRGTQETQYF
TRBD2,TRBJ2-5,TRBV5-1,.,TGCGCCAGCAGCTTATATAGCGGGGCAGAGACCCAGTACTTC,CASSLYSGAETQYF
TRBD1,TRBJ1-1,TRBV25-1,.,TGTGCCAGCGGTCCTCCGGGACAGGGGGCGAAAGCTTTCTTT,CASGPPGQGAKAFF
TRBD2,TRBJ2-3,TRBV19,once,TGTGCCAGTACTAGGACCCTCACTAGCGGGGCAGATACGCAGTATTTT,CASTRTLTSGADTQYF
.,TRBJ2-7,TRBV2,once,TGTGCCAGCAGTGAAGAGGAGTCTAGCGTGTACGAGCAGTACTTC,CASSEEESSVYEQYF
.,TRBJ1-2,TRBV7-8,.,TGTGCCAGCAGCTTTGTGAGGGGGAACGGCTACACCTTC,CASSFVRGNGYTF
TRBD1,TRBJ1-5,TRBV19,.,TGTGCCAGTAGTATTTTAAGGACAGGCAACAATCAGCCCCAGCATTTT,CASSILRTGNNQPQHF
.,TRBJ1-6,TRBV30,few,TGTGCCTGGAGTGTCCCTCTTTCACCCCTCCACTTT,CAWSVPLSPLHF
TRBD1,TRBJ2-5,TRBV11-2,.,TGTGCCAGCAGCTTAGCGTCCGGGACAGCGAACTTC,CASSLASGTANF
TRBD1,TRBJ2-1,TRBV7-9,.,TGTGCCAGCAGCTTTCGGTCCCCGACAGGGTCATACAATGAGCAGTTCTTC,CASSFRSPTGSYNEQFF
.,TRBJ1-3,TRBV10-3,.,TGTGCCATCACCATGCTTTCGGGGGAAAATAACCCGTTTAAGAACTCTGGAAACACCATATATTTT,CAITMLSGENNPFKNSGNTIYF
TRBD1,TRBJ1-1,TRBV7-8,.,TGTGCCAGCAGTACAGGGGCTGGCGGGACTGAAGCTTTCTTT,CASSTGAGGTEAFF
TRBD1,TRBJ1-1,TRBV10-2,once,TGCGCCAGCAGTCGTCAGGGGGTCACTGAAGCTTTCTTT,CASSRQGVTEAFF
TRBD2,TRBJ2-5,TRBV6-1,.,TGTGCCAGCAGTGAAGCCAGCGGGGGCCAAGAGACCCAGTACTTC,CASSEASGGQETQYF
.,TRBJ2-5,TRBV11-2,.,TGTGCCAGCAGCTCACCCGGGGGGACCCAGTACTTC,CASSSPGGTQYF
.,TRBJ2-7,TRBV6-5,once,TGTGCCAGCAGTACTCACCTGACAGGTACCTACGAGCAGTACTTC,CASSTHLTGTYEQYF
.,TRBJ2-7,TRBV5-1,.,TGCGCCAGCAGCTTGGACGTGAGTTCCTACGAGCAGTACTTC,CASSLDVSSYEQYF
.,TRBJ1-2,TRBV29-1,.,TGCAGCGTTGAAGACAGATTCTATGGCTACACCTTC,CSVEDRFYGYTF
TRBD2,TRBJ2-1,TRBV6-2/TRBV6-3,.,TGTGCCAGCAGTTATAATAGGGGACTAGCGGGAGGGTTCGATGAGCAGTTCTTC,CASSYNRGLAGGFDEQFF
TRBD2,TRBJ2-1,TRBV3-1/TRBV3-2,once,TGTGCCAGCAGCCAAACCAGGTCTAGCGGGGCCTACAATGAGCAGTTCTTC,CASSQTRSSGAYNEQFF
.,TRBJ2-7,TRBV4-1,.,TGCGCCAGCAGCCCCTTCGCGATGAGCTCCTACGAGCAGTACTTC,CASSPFAMSSYEQYF
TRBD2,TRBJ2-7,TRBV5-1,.,TGCGCCAGCAGCTTGGGACTAGCAGGCCACGAGCAGTACTTC,CASSLGLAGHEQYF
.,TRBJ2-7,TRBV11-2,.,TGTGCCAGCTGCCCGGACAGCCGCATTTACGAGCAGTACTTC,CASCPDSRIYEQYF
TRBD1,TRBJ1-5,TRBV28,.,TGTGCCAGCAGTCCAGGGGGCCGACAGCCCCAGCATTTT,CASSPGGRQPQHF
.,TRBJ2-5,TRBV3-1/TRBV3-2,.,TGTGCCAGCAGCCAAGGCCTCAGAGAGACCCAGTACTTC,CASSQGLRETQYF
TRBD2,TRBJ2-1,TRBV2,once,TGTGCCAGCAGCGAAATGTGGGGAGCGGGAGGCTCCTACAATGAGCAGTTCTTC,CASSEMWGAGGSYNEQFF
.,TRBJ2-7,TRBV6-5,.,TGTGCCAGCAGTTACGTGGGGCCCCCCTACGAGCAGTACTTC,CASSYVGPPYEQYF
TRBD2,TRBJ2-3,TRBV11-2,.,TGTGCCAGCAGCTTTCCTAGCGGGAGTGTCGGGCAGTATTTT,CASSFPSGSVGQYF
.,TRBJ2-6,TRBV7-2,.,TGTGCCAGCAGCTTTACCAGGCTCTCTGGGGCCAACGTCCTGACTTTC,CASSFTRLSGANVLTF
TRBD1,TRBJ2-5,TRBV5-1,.,TGCGCCAGCAGCTTGGACGGGACAGGGTTGGGCGAGACCCAGTACTTC,CASSLDGTGLGETQYF
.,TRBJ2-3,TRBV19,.,TGTGCCAGTAGTACCACTAGACTGTCTGGCACAGATACGCAGTATTTT,CASSTTRLSGTDTQYF
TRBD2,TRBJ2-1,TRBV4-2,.,TGTGCCAGCAGCGCGGGGGGCAACTACAATGAGCAGTTCTTC,CASSAGGNYNEQFF
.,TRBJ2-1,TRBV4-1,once,TGCGCCAGCAGCCAGGGAGGGGGGGTTAACTACAATGAGCAGTTCTTC,CASSQGGGVNYNEQFF